This entry concerns a single T cell receptor (beta chain). The germline V gene has CDR1 SNHLY and CDR2 FYNNEI. After removal of 5 bases from V and 5 bases from J, the junction contained 9 bases not matched to a gene. The CDR3 has 15 amino acids. The data were obtained in a study of blood T cell repertoires in COVID-19. Sequencing used immunoSEQ multiplex PCR; TCRdb keeps in-frame clones, though not all of them. The table records 200,000 to 250,000 clones, approximately 81% of them present only once. The chain combines TRBV2 with TRBJ1-5; 7 bases are shared with TRBD1. What was sequenced was PBMCs or T cells enriched from blood (not recorded which). This TCR was sampled from a woman aged 50 to 60 with acute COVID-19. The CDR3 reads CASSTTGTLYQPQHF. The DNA for the CDR3 is TGTGCCAGCAGTACGACAGGGACGCTTTATCAGCCCCAGCATTTT. The whole variable domain, remainder taken from reference TRBV2 and TRBJ1-5, is EPEVTQTPSHQVTQMGQEVILRCVPISNHLYFYWYRQILGQKVEFLVSFYNNEISEKSEIFDDQFSVERPDGSNFTLKIRSTKLEDSAMYFCASSTTGTLYQPQHFGDGTRLSIL.